Listed here are 27 T cell receptor beta chains from one sample, sequenced in a study of T cells after yellow fever vaccination. TCRdb redid the calling of the 5' RACE reads with MiXCR, one entry per CDR3 protein. The repertoire holds 250,000 to 300,000 distinct CDR3 sequences, with roughly 5% as singletons. Specimen: CD4+ T cells sorted from PBMCs, collected on the day of the yellow fever booster vaccination. The receptor source for this set is a man younger than 35 who received the YFV17D yellow fever vaccine.

The chain joins TRBV20-1 to TRBJ2-1; 9 positions agree with TRBD1. The CDR3 spans 16 residues. CDR1 is DFQATT, CDR2 SNEGSKA, per germline (reference sequence). J was trimmed by 0 bases and V by 3 bases; bases with no gene match: 6. The CDR3: CSASSQGARSYNEQFF. Written as DNA, the CDR3 is TGCAGTGCTAGCTCACAGGGGGCCCGCTCCTACAATGAGCAGTTCTTC.

In this sample, this clonotype turned up many times. The chain joins TRBV10-3 to TRBJ2-2; 7 nucleotides agree with TRBD1. The J segment lost 3 bases and the V segment lost 7 bases, leaving 5 bases of the junction unmatched. This CDR3 region has 14 residues. Germline V gene sequence: CDR1 ENHRY, CDR2 SYGVKD. The chain's CDR3 is CAITQGDDTGELFF. CDR3 coding DNA: TGTGCCATCACGCAGGGGGATGACACCGGGGAGCTGTTTTTT.

The gene calls are TRBV20-1 and TRBJ1-2; TRBD1 matches 8 bases. The germline V gene encodes CDR1 DFQATT and CDR2 SNEGSKA (reference sequence). The CDR3 totals 14 residues. V lost 5 bases, J lost 4 bases, and 9 bases stayed unmatched. The CDR3 nucleotides read TGCAGTGCTCGGACAGGGCTTGGAAGCTATGGCTACACCTTC. Protein: CSARTGLGSYGYTF.

The gene calls are TRBV2 and TRBJ2-3; 11 bases fit TRBD2. The germline CDR1 and CDR2 sequences are SNHLY and FYNNEI. After removal of 7 bases from V and 6 bases from J, the junction contained 9 bases not matched to a gene. This CDR3 contains 15 residues. CDR3: CASKPLAGGRDTQYF. The CDR3 DNA is TGTGCCAGCAAACCCTTAGCGGGGGGGCGCGATACGCAGTATTTT.

This clonotype came up a few times. The V call is TRBV4-3, the J call TRBJ2-1, with D perhaps assigned TRBD1 or TRBD2 (5 bases each). Germline V CDR1 and CDR2: LGHNA, YSLEER. Trimming took off 1 base at V and 10 bases at J, with 11 bases between the two ends. The CDR3 consists of 13 residues. The CDR3 sequence: CASSQVVRDEQFF. In DNA form, the CDR3 reads TGCGCCAGCAGCCAAGTAGTCAGGGACGAGCAGTTCTTC.

This clonotype occurred many times. The chain combines TRBV5-1 with TRBJ2-5, with D unclear. CDR1 is SGHRS, CDR2 YFSETQ, per germline. The CDR3 has 15 residues. With 0 bases removed from V and 1 base from J, the gap between germline ends came to 10 bases. CDR3 loop: CASSLGDTSQETQYF. The DNA for the CDR3 is TGCGCCAGCAGCTTGGGAGACACGAGCCAAGAGACCCAGTACTTC.

This clonotype was detected a few times. V and J are TRBV18 and TRBJ1-1; no clear D. This CDR3 is 17 amino acids long. Trimming removed 2 bases at V and 4 bases at J, with 20 bases between. Germline CDR1 KGHSH, CDR2 LQKENI. The CDR3 DNA is TGTGCCAGCTCACCAGTTCCCTATATGGGTGTCGCCACTGAAGCTTTCTTT. Its protein is CASSPVPYMGVATEAFF.

This clonotype was found many times. The chain couples TRBV12-3 or TRBV12-4 to TRBJ1-1; 9 bases align to TRBD1. The CDR3 has 13 amino acids. V gave up 2 bases and J gave up 7 bases; unmatched junction bases: 2. CDR3 sequence (DNA): TGTGCCAGCAGTTTAAGGACAGGGGATGAAGCTTTCTTT. Translating gives CASSLRTGDEAFF.

J is TRBJ2-1 and V is TRBV19; no clear D gene. Trimming removed 3 bases from V and 1 base from J, with 13 bases in between. The CDR3 contains 16 residues. Germline V gene lookup returns CDR1 LNHDA and CDR2 SQIVND (reference sequence). DNA for the CDR3: TGTGCCAGTAGTATGGGTCCTGCCATTTCCTACAATGAGCAGTTCTTC. Translated: CASSMGPAISYNEQFF.

This clonotype was recorded many times. V gene TRBV5-1 combines with J gene TRBJ2-3, with a weak D call TRBD1 (5 bases). The CDR3 runs 13 residues. Per germline, CDR1 SGHRS and CDR2 YFSETQ. Trimming removed 2 bases at V and 6 bases at J, with 10 bases between. Written as DNA, the CDR3 is TGCGCCAGCAGCTTTACCGGACATGATACGCAGTATTTT. This encodes CASSFTGHDTQYF.

This clonotype was seen repeatedly, ten times or more. V and J are TRBV5-1 and TRBJ2-7, with D possibly TRBD2 on 5 matching bases. V was clipped by 1 base and J by 6 bases, with 14 bases between them. CDR1 and CDR2 from the germline V gene are SGHRS and YFSETQ. CDR3 length: 14 residues. The CDR3 loop is CASSLRLEDSEQYF. The CDR3 DNA is TGCGCCAGCAGCTTGAGGTTGGAGGATTCCGAGCAGTACTTC. Full variable domain (outside the CDR3, taken from reference TRBV5-1 and TRBJ2-7): KAGVTQTPRYLIKTRGQQVTLSCSPISGHRSVSWYQQTPGQGLQFLFEYFSETQRNKGNFPGRFSGRQFSNSRSEMNVSTLELGDSALYLCASSLRLEDSEQYFGPGTRLTVT.

This chain uses TRBV3-1 with TRBJ1-4; TRBD1 might be the D (6 bases). The CDR3 covers 14 residues. Germline lookup yields CDR1 LGHDT and CDR2 YNNKEL (reference sequence). Trimming shortened V by 2 bases and J by 7 bases, and 11 bases separated the two germline ends. CDR3: CASSQTGYSEKLFF. The DNA for the CDR3 is TGTGCCAGCAGCCAAACAGGGTATAGTGAAAAACTGTTTTTT.

Only a few counts were recorded for this clonotype. The chain has TRBV12-5 and TRBJ2-2, with D maybe TRBD2 (5 bases). The CDR3 extends over 16 amino acids. Trimming pared 1 base from V and 6 bases from J, leaving 15 bases between. Germline assignment: CDR1 LGHNT and CDR2 FRNRAP. The CDR3 DNA is TGTGCTAGTGGTTTGGCCCAGACTAACACCCCCGGGGAGCTGTTTTTT. Residues: CASGLAQTNTPGELFF.

This clonotype was counted only a few times. The chain recombines TRBV7-2 with TRBJ2-5; 7 bases are shared with TRBD1. Germline CDR1 is SGHTA and CDR2 is FQGNSA. CDR3 size: 16 residues. The V and J ends lost 3 bases and 4 bases, in that order; junction bases with no gene match: 11. CDR3 region: CASSLPRGAGGETQYF. CDR3 DNA sequence: TGTGCCAGCAGCTTGCCACGGGGCGCAGGGGGAGAGACCCAGTACTTC.

This clonotype was observed a handful of times. The chain has TRBV6-5 and TRBJ1-5; D gene ambiguous. The CDR3 runs 15 residues. Trimming shortened V by 6 bases and J by 0 bases, and 12 bases separated the two germline ends. From germline, CDR1 is MNHEY and CDR2 SVGAGI. CDR3 amino acids: CASSPDNNSNQPQHF. The CDR3 nucleotides read TGTGCCAGCAGCCCAGACAATAATAGCAATCAGCCCCAGCATTTT.

This clonotype was found a few times. Germline and junction disagree at one end, which may indicate a read error. CDR3 nucleotide sequence: TGCGTCAGCAGCACTGTGGCTTCACCCCTCCACTTT. The encoded protein is CVSSTVASPLHF. The chain combines TRBV4-1 with TRBJ1-6, with D uncertain. The germline V gene encodes CDR1 MGHRA and CDR2 YSYEKL. This CDR3 region has 12 residues.

This clonotype has at least ten counts. This chain links TRBV5-1 with TRBJ2-2, with 7 bases identical to TRBD2. CDR1 is SGHRS and CDR2 is YFSETQ in the germline V gene. V lost 5 bases to trimming and J lost 5 bases; unmatched junction nucleotides: 15. The CDR3 has 17 amino acids. CDR3 nucleotide sequence: TGCGCCAGCAGGCGCGAACCGGGGGGAAGTGGAACCGGGGAGCTGTTTTTT. Translated: CASRREPGGSGTGELFF.

The chain joins TRBV5-1 to TRBJ2-2, with D unclear. The CDR3 has 15 amino acids. Trimming stripped 0 bases from V and 2 bases from J, with 8 bases between. CDR1 and CDR2 from the germline V gene are SGHRS and YFSETQ. The CDR3 bases are TGCGCCAGCAGCTTGGCCAGCTACAACACCGGGGAGCTGTTTTTT. Its translation: CASSLASYNTGELFF.

In this sample, this clonotype turned up many times. J is TRBJ1-1 and V is TRBV20-1; TRBD1 might be the D (5 bases). CDR3 length: 15 residues. CDR1 DFQATT and CDR2 SNEGSKA come from the germline V gene (reference sequence). Trimming left V 2 bases short and J 2 bases short, with 15 bases between. The CDR3 sequence: CSARPPLGPNTEAFF. The DNA of the CDR3 is TGCAGTGCTAGACCCCCCCTGGGACCTAACACTGAAGCTTTCTTT.

A few counts support this clonotype. The rearrangement links TRBV12-3 or TRBV12-4 to TRBJ2-5; the D gene is possibly TRBD1 (6 bases). The ends were cut back, 6 bases at V and 2 bases at J, with 13 bases in the middle. The CDR3 is 14 amino acids. As DNA, the CDR3 is TGTGCCAGCAGGTACCGGACAGTACAAGAGACCCAGTACTTC. Translation: CASRYRTVQETQYF.

This clonotype has ten or more counts. The rearrangement uses TRBV20-1 and TRBJ2-7; D is possibly TRBD2 (5 bases). The CDR3 spans 11 residues. Per germline, CDR1 DFQATT and CDR2 SNEGSKA (reference sequence). This CDR3 is CTAFQAVEQYV. As DNA, the CDR3 is TGTACCGCTTTTCAAGCGGTCGAGCAGTACGTC.

This clonotype appeared many times. The chain couples TRBV5-1 to TRBJ2-5; either TRBD1 or TRBD2 may fit D (5 bases each). The CDR3 has 15 amino acids. Trimming stripped 4 bases from V and 1 base from J, with 14 bases between. The germline V gene encodes CDR1 SGHRS and CDR2 YFSETQ. CDR3 nucleotide sequence: TGCGCCAGCAGCCCGGGACGAGGGAGCCAAGAGACCCAGTACTTC. Translated: CASSPGRGSQETQYF. The variable domain in full, completed from reference TRBV5-1 and TRBJ2-5, reads KAGVTQTPRYLIKTRGQQVTLSCSPISGHRSVSWYQQTPGQGLQFLFEYFSETQRNKGNFPGRFSGRQFSNSRSEMNVSTLELGDSALYLCASSPGRGSQETQYFGPGTRLLVL.

This clonotype came up a few times. This chain joins TRBV4-1 and TRBJ1-2; D uncertain. The CDR3 sequence is 12 residues long. The germline V gene has CDR1 MGHRA and CDR2 YSYEKL. Trimming removed 1 base from V and 4 bases from J, with 4 bases in between. CDR3 residues: CASSQGIYGYTF. The CDR3 nucleotides are TGCGCCAGCAGCCAAGGGATCTATGGCTACACCTTC.

This clonotype was detected a few times. The CDR3: CASSLSPVSGMNTEAFF. For the CDR3, the DNA is TGCGCCAGCAGCTTGTCCCCTGTATCGGGTATGAACACTGAAGCTTTCTTT. The chain has TRBV5-1 and TRBJ1-1; no clear D gene. The CDR3 has 17 amino acids. The ends were cut back, 1 base at V and 0 bases at J, with 16 bases in the middle. Germline assignment: CDR1 SGHRS and CDR2 YFSETQ.

This clonotype has just a few counts. The chain employs TRBV5-6 and TRBJ1-1, with 7 positions matching TRBD1. V shed 5 bases and J 2 bases; nucleotides not matched to a gene: 6. This CDR3 region has 14 residues. Germline-derived CDR1 and CDR2 are SGHDT and YYEEEE. CDR3 sequence: CASRRQGRNTEAFF. The CDR3 nucleotides are TGTGCCAGCAGGCGACAGGGTCGAAACACTGAAGCTTTCTTT. Looking up the rest from reference TRBV5-6 and TRBJ1-1 gives the full variable domain: DAGVTQSPTHLIKTRGQQVTLRCSPKSGHDTVSWYQQALGQGPQFIFQYYEEEERQRGNFPDRFSGHQFPNYSSELNVNALLLGDSALYLCASRRQGRNTEAFFGQGTRLTVV.

This clonotype has at least ten counts. V gene TRBV12-3 or TRBV12-4 combines with J gene TRBJ2-3, with TRBD2 as a possible D gene (7 bases). The V gene lost 8 bases and the J gene lost 4 bases, with 10 bases spanning the gap. The CDR3 is 12 residues long. Here the CDR3 DNA reads TGTGCCAGCGGGGGGGCCCCAGATACGCAGTATTTT. Translated, it gives CASGGAPDTQYF.

This chain uses TRBV5-1 with TRBJ2-2, with D hard to call. With 2 bases removed from V and 6 bases from J, the gap between germline ends came to 17 bases. Germline V lookup: CDR1 SGHRS, CDR2 YFSETQ. This CDR3 contains 16 residues. The CDR3 sequence is CASSFLPEYGAGELFF. Written as DNA, the CDR3 is TGCGCCAGCAGCTTCTTACCCGAATATGGAGCCGGGGAGCTGTTTTTT.